The clone carrying this T cell receptor beta chain showed up many times. The record originates from a study of identical twins. A universal primer site was incorporated via template switching, and the cDNA contained unique molecular identifiers. TCRdb re-called the 5' RACE reads through MiXCR, storing one row per CDR3 protein. The data contain 130,000 to 150,000 distinct CDR3 sequences, roughly 3.2% of them singletons. The V end was cut by 0 bases, the J end by 9 bases, with 9 bases between. Germline V CDR1 and CDR2: PRHDT, FYEKMQ (reference sequence). The CDR3 consists of 13 residues. The V call is TRBV13, the J call TRBJ2-1; possibly TRBD2 for D (5 bases). Sequencing input: memory T cells sorted from blood. The TCR comes from a man aged 18 to 30 in good health. CDR3 in DNA: TGTGCCAGCAGCTTAGGAAGCGGACTTGAGCAGTTCTTC. Translated: CASSLGSGLEQFF.